The source of this T cell receptor beta chain is a study of cytomegalovirus exposure and HLA in healthy donors. Findings and limits, study-wide: There were several of the most significant clusters that appeared linked to common viral pathogens in a later analysis. Some V segments, including TRBV6-2 and TRBV6-3, were excluded as indistinguishable.

The PCR used 60 Vbeta and 13 Jbeta primers. Profiled with immunoSEQ multiplex PCR; TCRdb holds only in-frame clones, not every one. Of 150,000 to 200,000 clones listed, roughly 73% are singletons. As for this clone: Its specificity is unknown.

Likely unrecorded immune exposures existed in these nominally healthy donors. Trimming removed 1 base from V and 4 bases from J, with 18 bases in between. Germline lookup yields CDR1 MGHRA and CDR2 YSYEKL. The CDR3 contains 17 residues. The V and J genes are TRBV4-1 and TRBJ2-3; D not resolved. The clonotype was recovered from a man younger than 35 in good health and CMV-seropositive. What was sequenced was PBMCs. The CDR3 bases are TGCGCCAGCAGCCAAGTTATCGGCGGTTTGTCGGCAGATACGCAGTATTTT. Encoded protein: CASSQVIGGLSADTQYF.